This TCR beta chain was captured in a study of blood T cell repertoires in COVID-19. Profiling relied on immunoSEQ multiplex PCR, and the TCRdb table lists in-frame clones only, not all of them. The sample holds about 220,000 clones, 70% to 90% seen once. Trimming cost V 0 bases and J 0 bases, with 10 bases left between them. The CDR3 is made up of 16 amino acids. The germline gives CDR1 SNHLY, CDR2 FYNNEI. Source material: peripheral blood. This chain links TRBV2 with TRBJ2-3; TRBD2 is a possible D gene (5 bases). The sequence came from a human donor in a cohort sampled during active COVID-19. The CDR3 nucleotides read TGTGCCAGCAGTGAAGCGTTAGCTAGCAGCACAGATACGCAGTATTTT. Its protein product is CASSEALASSTDTQYF.